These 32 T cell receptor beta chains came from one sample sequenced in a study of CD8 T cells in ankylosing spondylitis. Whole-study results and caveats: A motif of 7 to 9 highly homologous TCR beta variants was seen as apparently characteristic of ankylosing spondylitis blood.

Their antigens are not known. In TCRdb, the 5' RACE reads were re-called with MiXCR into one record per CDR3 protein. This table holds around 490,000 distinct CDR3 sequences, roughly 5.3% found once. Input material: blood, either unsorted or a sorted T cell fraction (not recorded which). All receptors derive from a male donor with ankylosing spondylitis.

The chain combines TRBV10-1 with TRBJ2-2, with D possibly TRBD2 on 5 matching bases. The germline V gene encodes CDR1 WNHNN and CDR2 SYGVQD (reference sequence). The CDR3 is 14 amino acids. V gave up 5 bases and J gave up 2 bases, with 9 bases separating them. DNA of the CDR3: TGCGCCAGCAGTAGACTAAAAAACACCGGGGAGCTGTTTTTT. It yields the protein CASSRLKNTGELFF.

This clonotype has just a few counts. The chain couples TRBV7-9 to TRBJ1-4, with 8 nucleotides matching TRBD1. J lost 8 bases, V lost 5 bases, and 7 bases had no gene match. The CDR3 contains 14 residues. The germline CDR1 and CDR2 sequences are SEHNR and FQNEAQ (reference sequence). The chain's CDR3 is CASSLQGVAEKLFF. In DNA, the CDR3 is TGTGCCAGCAGCCTACAGGGGGTCGCCGAAAAACTGTTTTTT.

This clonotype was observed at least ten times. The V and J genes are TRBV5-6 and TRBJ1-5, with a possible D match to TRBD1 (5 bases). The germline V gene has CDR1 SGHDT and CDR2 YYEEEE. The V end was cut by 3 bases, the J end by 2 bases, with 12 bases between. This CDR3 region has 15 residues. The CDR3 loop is CASSSQGSGNQPQHF. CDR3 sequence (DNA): TGTGCCAGCAGCTCTCAGGGATCGGGCAATCAGCCCCAGCATTTT.

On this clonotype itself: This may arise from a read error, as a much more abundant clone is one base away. The CDR3 region is CTSSLTMTGVIYEQYF. CDR3 DNA: TGTACCAGTAGCTTAACCATGACAGGGGTCATCTACGAGCAGTACTTC. The chain joins TRBV19 to TRBJ2-7; TRBD1 aligns across 8 bases. CDR1 and CDR2 (germline): LNHDA, SQIVND (reference sequence). CDR3 length: 16 residues.

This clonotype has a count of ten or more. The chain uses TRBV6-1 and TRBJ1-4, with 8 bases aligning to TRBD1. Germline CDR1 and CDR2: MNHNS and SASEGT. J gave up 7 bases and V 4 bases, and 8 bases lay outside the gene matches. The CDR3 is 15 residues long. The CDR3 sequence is CASSALTGDGEKLFF. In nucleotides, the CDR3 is TGTGCCAGCAGTGCCTTGACAGGGGATGGTGAAAAACTGTTTTTT.

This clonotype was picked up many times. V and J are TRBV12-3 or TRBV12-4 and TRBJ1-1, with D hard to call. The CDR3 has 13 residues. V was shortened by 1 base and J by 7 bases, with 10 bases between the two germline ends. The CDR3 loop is CASSLGQNLEAFF. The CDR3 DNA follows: TGTGCCAGCAGTTTAGGCCAGAACCTTGAAGCTTTCTTT.

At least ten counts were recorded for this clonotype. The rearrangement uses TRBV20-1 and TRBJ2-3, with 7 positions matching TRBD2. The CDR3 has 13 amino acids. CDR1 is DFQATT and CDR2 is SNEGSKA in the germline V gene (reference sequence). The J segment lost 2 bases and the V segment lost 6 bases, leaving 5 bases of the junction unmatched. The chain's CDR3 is CSATGTTTDTQYF. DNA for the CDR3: TGCAGTGCAACCGGGACTACCACAGATACGCAGTATTTT.

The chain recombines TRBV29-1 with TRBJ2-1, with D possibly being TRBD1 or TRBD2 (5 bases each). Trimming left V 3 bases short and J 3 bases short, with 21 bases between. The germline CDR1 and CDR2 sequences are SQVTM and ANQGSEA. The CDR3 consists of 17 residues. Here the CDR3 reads CSVERGSEAYNYNEQFF. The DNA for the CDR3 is TGCAGCGTTGAGAGGGGTTCCGAAGCCTACAACTACAATGAGCAGTTCTTC.

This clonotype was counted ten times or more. The CDR3 spells CASIELGGTDTQYF. In DNA, the CDR3 is TGTGCCAGCATTGAGCTTGGGGGCACAGATACGCAGTATTTT. V is TRBV6-2 or TRBV6-3 and J is TRBJ2-3; no definite D call. The CDR3 has 14 amino acids. The V end lost 7 bases, the J end lost 1 base, and 12 bases lay between the germline ends. CDR1 is MNHEY and CDR2 is SVGEGT in the germline V gene.

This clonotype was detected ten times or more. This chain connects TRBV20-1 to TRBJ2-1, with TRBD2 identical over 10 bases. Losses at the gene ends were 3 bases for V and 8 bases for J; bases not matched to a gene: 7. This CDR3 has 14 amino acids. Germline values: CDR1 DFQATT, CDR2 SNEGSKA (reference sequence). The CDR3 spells CSASWLAGVDEQFF. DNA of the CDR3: TGCAGTGCTAGTTGGCTAGCGGGAGTGGATGAGCAGTTCTTC.

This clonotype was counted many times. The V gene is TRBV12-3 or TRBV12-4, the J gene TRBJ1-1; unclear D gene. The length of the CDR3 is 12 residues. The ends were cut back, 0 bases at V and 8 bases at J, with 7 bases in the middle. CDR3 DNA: TGTGCCAGCAGTTTAGCGCCACTCGAAGCTTTCTTT. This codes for CASSLAPLEAFF.

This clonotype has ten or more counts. This chain's CDR3 is CASSVVEGDGYTF. The CDR3 nucleotides read TGTGCCAGCAGCGTAGTGGAGGGGGATGGCTACACCTTC. This chain links TRBV9 with TRBJ1-2; the D gene is possibly TRBD1 (6 bases). The CDR3 loop spans 13 amino acids. The germline V gene encodes CDR1 SGDLS and CDR2 YYNGEE. Trimming removed 0 bases at V and 6 bases at J, with 9 bases between. Supplemented by reference TRBV9 and TRBJ1-2, the full variable domain reads DSGVTQTPKHLITATGQRVTLRCSPRSGDLSVYWYQQSLDQGLQFLIQYYNGEERAKGNILERFSAQQFPDLHSELNLSSLELGDSALYFCASSVVEGDGYTFGSGTRLTVV.

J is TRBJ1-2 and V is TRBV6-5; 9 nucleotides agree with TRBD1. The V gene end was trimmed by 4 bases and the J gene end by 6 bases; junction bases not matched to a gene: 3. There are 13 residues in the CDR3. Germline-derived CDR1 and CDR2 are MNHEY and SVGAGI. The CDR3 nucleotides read TGTGCCAGCAGTTCGGGACAGGGACATGGCTACACCTTC. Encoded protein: CASSSGQGHGYTF.

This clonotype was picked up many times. CDR3 in amino acids: CASSSVAGGFEQYF. The CDR3 bases are TGTGCCAGCAGCTCAGTAGCGGGAGGGTTCGAGCAGTACTTC. The chain employs TRBV7-2 and TRBJ2-7, with 11 positions matching TRBD2. Per the germline V gene, CDR1 is SGHTA and CDR2 is FQGNSA. V shed 4 bases, J shed 6 bases, and the junction held 5 bases outside the gene matches. The CDR3 has 14 residues.

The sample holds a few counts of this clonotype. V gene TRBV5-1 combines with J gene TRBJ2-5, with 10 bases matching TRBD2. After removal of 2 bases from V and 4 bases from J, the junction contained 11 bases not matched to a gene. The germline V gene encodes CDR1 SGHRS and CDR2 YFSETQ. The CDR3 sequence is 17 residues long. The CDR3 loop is CASSFGTLAGAGETQYF. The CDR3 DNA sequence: TGCGCCAGCAGCTTTGGGACCCTAGCGGGAGCGGGAGAGACCCAGTACTTC. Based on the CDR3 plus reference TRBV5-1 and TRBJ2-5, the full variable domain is KAGVTQTPRYLIKTRGQQVTLSCSPISGHRSVSWYQQTPGQGLQFLFEYFSETQRNKGNFPGRFSGRQFSNSRSEMNVSTLELGDSALYLCASSFGTLAGAGETQYFGPGTRLLVL.

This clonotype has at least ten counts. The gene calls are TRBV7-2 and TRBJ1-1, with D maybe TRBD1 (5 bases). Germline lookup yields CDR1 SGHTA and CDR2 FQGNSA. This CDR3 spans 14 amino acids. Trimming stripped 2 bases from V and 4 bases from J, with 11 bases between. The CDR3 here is CASSLTGGATEAFF. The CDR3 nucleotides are TGTGCCAGCAGCTTAACCGGGGGAGCCACTGAAGCTTTCTTT.

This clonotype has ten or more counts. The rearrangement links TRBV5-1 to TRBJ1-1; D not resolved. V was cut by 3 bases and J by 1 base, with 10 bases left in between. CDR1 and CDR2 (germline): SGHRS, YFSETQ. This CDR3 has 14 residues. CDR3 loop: CASSSTHANTEAFF. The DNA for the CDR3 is TGCGCCAGCAGCTCGACGCATGCGAACACTGAAGCTTTCTTT. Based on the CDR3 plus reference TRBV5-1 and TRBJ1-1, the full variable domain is KAGVTQTPRYLIKTRGQQVTLSCSPISGHRSVSWYQQTPGQGLQFLFEYFSETQRNKGNFPGRFSGRQFSNSRSEMNVSTLELGDSALYLCASSSTHANTEAFFGQGTRLTVV.

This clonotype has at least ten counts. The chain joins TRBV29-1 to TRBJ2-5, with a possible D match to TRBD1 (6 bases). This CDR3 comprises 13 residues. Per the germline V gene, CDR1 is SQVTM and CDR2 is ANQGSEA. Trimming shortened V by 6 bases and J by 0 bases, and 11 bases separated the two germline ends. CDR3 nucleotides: TGCAGCGTGGACACAGGGAACCAAGAGACCCAGTACTTC. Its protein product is CSVDTGNQETQYF.

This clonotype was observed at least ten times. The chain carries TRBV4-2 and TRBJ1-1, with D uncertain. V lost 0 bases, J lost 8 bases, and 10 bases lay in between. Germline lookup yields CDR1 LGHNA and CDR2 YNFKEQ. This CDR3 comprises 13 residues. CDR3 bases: TGTGCCAGCAGCCAAGATTCTAAGGAGGAAGCTTTCTTT. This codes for CASSQDSKEEAFF.

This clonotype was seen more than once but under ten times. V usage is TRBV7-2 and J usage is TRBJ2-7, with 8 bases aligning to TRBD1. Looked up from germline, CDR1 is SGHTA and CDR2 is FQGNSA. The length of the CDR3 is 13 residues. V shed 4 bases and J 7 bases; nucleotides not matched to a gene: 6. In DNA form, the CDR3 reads TGTGCCAGCAGCTCGTCCAGGGGGCGGGAGCAGTACTTC. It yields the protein CASSSSRGREQYF.

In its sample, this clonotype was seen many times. The CDR3 DNA sequence: TGTGCCAGCAGACCTCAAGCATTCTTCAGCAATCAGCCCCAGCATTTT. Protein product: CASRPQAFFSNQPQHF. The rearrangement links TRBV28 to TRBJ1-5; no clear D. This CDR3 contains 16 residues. The V end was cut by 6 bases, the J end by 1 base, with 16 bases between. The germline V gene encodes CDR1 MDHEN and CDR2 SYDVKM. The full variable domain, completed using reference TRBV28 and TRBJ1-5, is DVKVTQSSRYLVKRTGEKVFLECVQDMDHENMFWYRQDPGLGLRLIYFSYDVKMKEKGDIPEGYSVSREKKERFSLILESASTNQTSMYLCASRPQAFFSNQPQHFGDGTRLSIL.

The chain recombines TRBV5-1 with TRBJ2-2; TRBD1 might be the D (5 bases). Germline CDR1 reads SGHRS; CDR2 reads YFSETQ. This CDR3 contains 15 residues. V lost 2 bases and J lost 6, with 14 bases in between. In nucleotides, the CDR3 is TGCGCCAGCAGCTTACAAGGGGCTGAGGCCGGGGAGCTGTTTTTT. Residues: CASSLQGAEAGELFF. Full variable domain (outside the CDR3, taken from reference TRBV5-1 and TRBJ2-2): KAGVTQTPRYLIKTRGQQVTLSCSPISGHRSVSWYQQTPGQGLQFLFEYFSETQRNKGNFPGRFSGRQFSNSRSEMNVSTLELGDSALYLCASSLQGAEAGELFFGEGSRLTVL.

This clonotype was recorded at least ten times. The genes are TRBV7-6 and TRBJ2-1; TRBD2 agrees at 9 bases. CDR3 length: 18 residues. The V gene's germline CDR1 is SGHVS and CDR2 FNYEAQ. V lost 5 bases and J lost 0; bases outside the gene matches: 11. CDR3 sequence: CASSLSTSGESSYNEQFF. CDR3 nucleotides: TGTGCCAGCAGCCTATCGACTAGCGGAGAGAGCTCCTACAATGAGCAGTTCTTC. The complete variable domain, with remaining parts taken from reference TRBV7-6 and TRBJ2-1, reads GAGVSQSPRYKVTKRGQDVALRCDPISGHVSLYWYRQALGQGPEFLTYFNYEAQQDKSGLPNDRFSAERPEGSISTLTIQRTEQRDSAMYRCASSLSTSGESSYNEQFFGPGTRLTVL.

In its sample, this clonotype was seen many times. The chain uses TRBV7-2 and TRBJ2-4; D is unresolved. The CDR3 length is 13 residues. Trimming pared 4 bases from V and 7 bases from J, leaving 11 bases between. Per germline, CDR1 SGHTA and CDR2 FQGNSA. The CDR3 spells CASSSSGWNIQYF. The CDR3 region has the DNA TGTGCCAGCAGCTCTTCAGGCTGGAACATTCAGTACTTC.

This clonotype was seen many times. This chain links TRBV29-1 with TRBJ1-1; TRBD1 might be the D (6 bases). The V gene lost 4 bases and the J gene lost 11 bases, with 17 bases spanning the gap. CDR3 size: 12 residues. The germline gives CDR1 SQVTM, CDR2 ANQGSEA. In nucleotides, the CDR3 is TGCAGCGTTGTAGACTCGGGGGCACGGGCTTTCTTT. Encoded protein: CSVVDSGARAFF.

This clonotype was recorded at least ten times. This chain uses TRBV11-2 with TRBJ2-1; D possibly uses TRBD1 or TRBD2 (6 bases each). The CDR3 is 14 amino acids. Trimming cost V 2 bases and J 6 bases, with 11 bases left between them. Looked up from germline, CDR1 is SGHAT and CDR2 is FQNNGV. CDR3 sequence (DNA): TGTGCCAGCAGCTTATACGGGGGCTCCAATGAGCAGTTCTTC. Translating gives CASSLYGGSNEQFF.

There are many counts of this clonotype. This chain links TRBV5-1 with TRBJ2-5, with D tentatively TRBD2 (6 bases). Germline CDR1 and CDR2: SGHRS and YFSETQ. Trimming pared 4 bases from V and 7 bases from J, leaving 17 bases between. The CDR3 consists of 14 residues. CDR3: CASSGYISGGTQYF. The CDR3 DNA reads TGCGCCAGCAGCGGGTACATATCCGGGGGGACCCAGTACTTC.

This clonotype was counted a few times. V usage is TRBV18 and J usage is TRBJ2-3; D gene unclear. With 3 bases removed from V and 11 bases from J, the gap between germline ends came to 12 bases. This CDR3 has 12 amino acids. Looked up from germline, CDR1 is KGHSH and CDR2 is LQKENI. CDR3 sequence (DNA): TGTGCCAGCTCACCTGGTCTCACGGGGCAGTATTTT. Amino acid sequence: CASSPGLTGQYF. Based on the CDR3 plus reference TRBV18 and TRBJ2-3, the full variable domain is NAGVMQNPRHLVRRRGQEARLRCSPMKGHSHVYWYRQLPEEGLKFMVYLQKENIIDESGMPKERFSAEFPKEGPSILRIQQVVRGDSAAYFCASSPGLTGQYFGPGTRLTVL.

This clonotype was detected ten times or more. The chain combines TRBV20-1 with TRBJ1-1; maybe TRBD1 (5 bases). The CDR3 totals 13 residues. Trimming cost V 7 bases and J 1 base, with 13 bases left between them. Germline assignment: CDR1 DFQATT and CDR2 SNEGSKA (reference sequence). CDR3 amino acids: CSVGQGANTEAFF. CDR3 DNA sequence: TGCAGTGTTGGACAAGGTGCGAACACTGAAGCTTTCTTT.

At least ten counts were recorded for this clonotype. In DNA, the CDR3 is TGCAGTGCTAGAGACCTACAAGAGACCCAGTACTTC. As protein: CSARDLQETQYF. The genes are TRBV20-1 and TRBJ2-5; D not resolved. Trimming stripped 0 bases from V and 2 bases from J, with 4 bases between. The CDR3 loop spans 12 amino acids. Germline V gene lookup returns CDR1 DFQATT and CDR2 SNEGSKA (reference sequence).

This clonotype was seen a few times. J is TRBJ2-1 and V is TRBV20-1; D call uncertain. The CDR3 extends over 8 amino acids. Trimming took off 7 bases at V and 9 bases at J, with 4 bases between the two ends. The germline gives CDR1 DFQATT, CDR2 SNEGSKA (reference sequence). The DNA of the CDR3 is TGCAGTGGAGGTGAGCAGTTCTTC. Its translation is CSGGEQFF.

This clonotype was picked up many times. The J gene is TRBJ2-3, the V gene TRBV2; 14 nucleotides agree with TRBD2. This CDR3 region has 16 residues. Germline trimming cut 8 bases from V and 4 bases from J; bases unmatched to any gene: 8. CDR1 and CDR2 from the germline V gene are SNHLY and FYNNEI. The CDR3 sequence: CASPEGLAGDSDTQYF. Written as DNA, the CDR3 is TGTGCCAGCCCGGAGGGACTAGCGGGGGACTCAGATACGCAGTATTTT.